Listed below are T cell receptor beta chains from one sample, sequenced in a study of beta chain features in type 1 diabetes. Libraries were prepared by immunoSEQ multiplex PCR; TCRdb keeps only in-frame clonotypes and omits some of them. In the table there are about 180,000 clones, 7.5% to 8.5% of which are singletons. Sequences were obtained from central memory CD4+ T cells from blood. These receptors were collected from a young man with type 1 diabetes. Both conserved end residues are part of each CDR3. The order of the fields is V gene, clone size, D gene, J gene, CDR3 protein, CDR3 DNA. A D gene is named only where the DNA matches it firmly. Clone size is stated in some rows and not others, as once, few, many or a class when expanded.

TRBV19,few,-,TRBJ1-2,CASSLRGSNYGYTF,TGTGCCAGTAGTCTCCGAGGGAGTAACTATGGCTACACCTTC
TRBV7-9,few,-,TRBJ2-1,CASSSTPRRGPNEQFF,TGTGCCAGCAGTTCAACTCCGAGGAGGGGGCCGAATGAGCAGTTCTTC
TRBV9,few,-,TRBJ2-5,CASSPTASQETQYF,TGTGCCAGCAGCCCGACAGCGTCTCAAGAGACCCAGTACTTC
TRBV27,few,-,TRBJ1-2,CASSLAGSGGYTF,TGTGCCAGCAGCCTTGCAGGGTCCGGTGGCTACACCTTC
TRBV11-2,few,-,TRBJ2-4,CASSFSKNIQYF,TGTGCCAGCAGCTTCTCCAAAAACATTCAGTACTTC
TRBV27,many,-,TRBJ2-7,CASSLKGPYEQYF,TGTGCCAGCAGTTTAAAGGGGCCCTACGAGCAGTACTTC
TRBV18,-,-,TRBJ2-3,CASSSTADTQYF,TGTGCCAGCTCATCTACAGCAGATACGCAGTATTTT
TRBV7-9,few,-,TRBJ2-5,CASSFVDGFETQYF,TGTGCCAGCAGCTTTGTTGACGGGTTCGAGACCCAGTACTTC
TRBV2,few,-,TRBJ2-3,CASSERQGWTDTQYF,TGTGCCAGCAGTGAAAGGCAGGGATGGACAGATACGCAGTATTTT
TRBV27,-,-,TRBJ2-7,CASRKTGVAYEQYF,TGTGCCAGCAGAAAGACGGGTGTTGCCTACGAGCAGTACTTC
TRBV11-2,few,TRBD2,TRBJ2-1,CASSMTSGYEQFF,TGTGCCAGCAGCATGACTAGCGGGTACGAGCAGTTCTTC
TRBV25-1,-,TRBD2,TRBJ2-2,CASSDSGRGTGELFF,TGTGCCAGCAGTGATAGCGGGAGAGGAACCGGGGAGCTGTTTTTT
TRBV28,many,TRBD1,TRBJ1-6,CATHGTGDSPLHF,TGTGCCACCCACGGGACAGGGGATTCACCCCTCCACTTT
TRBV10-2,few,-,TRBJ1-4,CASGGHQSEKLFF,TGCGCCAGCGGCGGACACCAGAGTGAAAAACTGTTTTTT
TRBV7-9,-,TRBD1,TRBJ2-7,CASSSGTGNEQYF,TGTGCCAGCAGCTCCGGGACAGGGAACGAGCAGTACTTC
TRBV11-2,-,-,TRBJ2-7,CASSLEGAREQYF,TGTGCCAGCAGCTTGGAGGGGGCGCGTGAGCAGTACTTC
TRBV28,-,TRBD2,TRBJ2-7,CASSSPGLASEQYF,TGTGCCAGCTCAAGCCCAGGACTAGCAAGCGAGCAGTACTTC
TRBV11-2,few,-,TRBJ1-2,CASSPMVGQGGGYTF,TGTGCCAGCAGCCCGATGGTGGGGCAGGGAGGTGGCTACACCTTC
TRBV18,few,TRBD1,TRBJ1-2,CASSPVTGGYGYTF,TGTGCCAGCTCACCAGTGACAGGGGGATATGGCTACACCTTC
TRBV5-1,-,-,TRBJ2-7,CASSFSLSNPPEQYF,TGCGCCAGCAGCTTCTCTCTATCCAACCCACCCGAGCAGTACTTC
TRBV28,-,TRBD1,TRBJ2-1,CASSIAPRQGKQFF,TGTGCCAGCAGTATAGCCCCCAGACAGGGGAAGCAGTTCTTC
TRBV11-2,few,-,TRBJ2-3,CASSFSGDTQYF,TGTGCCAGCAGCTTCAGCGGAGATACGCAGTATTTT
TRBV29-1,few,TRBD2,TRBJ2-1,CSVEIGGSGYNEQFF,TGCAGCGTTGAGATCGGCGGGAGTGGATACAATGAGCAGTTCTTC
TRBV4-2,few,TRBD2,TRBJ2-7,CASSHLGTSGSSYEQYF,TGTGCCAGCAGCCATCTCGGGACTAGCGGGAGCTCCTACGAGCAGTACTTC
TRBV19,-,TRBD1,TRBJ2-7,CASRGQGPSYEQYF,TGTGCCAGTAGGGGACAGGGGCCGTCCTACGAGCAGTACTTC
TRBV4-2,few,-,TRBJ1-5,CASSQDLTGSGGAPQHF,TGTGCCAGCAGCCAAGATCTCACAGGGTCGGGGGGAGCGCCCCAGCATTTT
TRBV9,-,-,TRBJ2-1,CASSPQLESSYNEQFF,TGTGCCAGCAGCCCCCAACTGGAGAGCTCCTACAATGAGCAGTTCTTC
TRBV10-3,-,-,TRBJ1-2,CATQSGESNYGYTF,TGTGCCACCCAAAGTGGGGAGTCAAACTATGGCTACACCTTC
TRBV5-6,-,-,TRBJ2-5,CASSFRTQETQYF,TGTGCCAGCAGCTTTCGCACACAAGAGACCCAGTACTTC
TRBV4-2,few,-,TRBJ2-1,CASSHELYNEQFF,TGTGCCAGCAGCCACGAACTGTACAATGAGCAGTTCTTC
TRBV5-4,few,TRBD1,TRBJ2-5,CASSTTGMYQETQYF,TGTGCCAGCAGCACGACAGGGATGTACCAAGAGACCCAGTACTTC
TRBV7-2,few,TRBD2,TRBJ2-3,CASRRGLASDTQYF,TGTGCCAGCAGACGAGGACTAGCTTCGGATACGCAGTATTTT
TRBV5-1,-,-,TRBJ2-2,CASSLTGLRTGELFF,TGCGCCAGCAGCTTAACAGGGTTGAGGACCGGGGAGCTGTTTTTT
TRBV2,few,-,TRBJ2-5,CASSEQGNQETQYF,TGTGCCAGCAGTGAACAGGGTAATCAAGAGACCCAGTACTTC
TRBV7-9,-,-,TRBJ2-1,CASSVSLYLDEQFF,TGTGCCAGCAGCGTAAGCCTGTACTTGGATGAGCAGTTCTTC
TRBV21-1,many,-,TRBJ2-7,CALSRAGLQGEQYF,TGTGCCTTAAGCAGGGCGGGACTCCAAGGCGAGCAGTACTTC
TRBV18,many,TRBD1,TRBJ2-4,CASSRANRDRLYF,TGTGCCAGCTCACGAGCAAACCGGGACAGGCTGTACTTC
TRBV11-2,few,-,TRBJ1-2,CASSHSAAGGYTF,TGTGCCAGCAGCCACTCTGCCGCCGGGGGCTACACCTTC
TRBV25-1,-,TRBD1,TRBJ2-1,CAITTGGRARQFF,TGTGCCATAACCACAGGGGGCCGGGCAAGGCAGTTCTTC